This record concerns one TCR beta chain sequence. The record originates from a study of shared clonotypes between healthy human individuals. CDR1 and CDR2 (germline): SNHLY, FYNNEI. V gave up 4 bases and J gave up 5 bases, with 23 bases separating them. There are 17 residues in the CDR3. Clones were read by immunoSEQ multiplex PCR, and TCRdb kept only the in-frame ones, dropping some. Altogether 950,000 to 1,100,000 clones are present, about 75% being singletons, with the ten largest covering approximately 1.5%. This TCR came from a man younger than 35 in good health. J is TRBJ2-5 and V is TRBV2; D is uncertain. Sequenced material: memory CD4+ T cells sorted from blood. Subset defined: CD45RA-negative fraction. CDR3 DNA sequence: TGTGCCAGCAGTGCGGTGGGTTTCGGTCCCAACGCGGAGACCCAGTACTTC. Amino acid sequence: CASSAVGFGPNAETQYF.